These 11 T cell receptor beta chains came from one sample sequenced in a study of T-cell reconstitution after alpha-beta-depleted transplantation in children. Preparation of the TCRbeta library used unique molecular identifiers. TCRdb passed the PCR reads through MiXCR, listing each CDR3 protein once. This sample has under 400,000 distinct CDR3 sequences, with approximately 23% found just once. Sequenced material: PBMCs, mostly from graft donor cells, taken 180 days after TCRalphabeta/CD19-depleted stem cell transplant. Receptor source: a male patient younger than 18 who had a stem cell transplant for acute lymphoblastic leukemia, so the T cells may come from the graft donor.

A few counts support this clonotype. This chain uses TRBV7-3 with TRBJ2-7; D ambiguous. The V gene's germline CDR1 is SGHTA and CDR2 FQGTGA. The CDR3 loop spans 14 amino acids. V shed 7 bases and J shed 4 bases, with 17 bases lying between them. The DNA for the CDR3 is TGTGCCAGCAATACCGGGCCCTTTGAGTACGAGCAGTACTTC. It encodes CASNTGPFEYEQYF.

J is TRBJ2-1 and V is TRBV11-2, with TRBD2 matching over 7 bases. The CDR3 length is 15 residues. Germline loops: CDR1 SGHAT, CDR2 FQNNGV. With V trimmed by 0 bases and J by 5 bases, 4 bases remained unmatched. This chain's CDR3 is CASSLDRLADNEQFF. The CDR3 region has the DNA TGTGCCAGCAGCTTAGATCGCCTAGCGGACAATGAGCAGTTCTTC.

This clonotype appeared a few times. The V gene is TRBV6-5, the J gene TRBJ1-5, with a possible D match to TRBD1 (5 bases). The V end was cut by 4 bases, the J end by 7 bases, with 17 bases between. This CDR3 contains 15 residues. Germline V CDR1 and CDR2: MNHEY, SVGAGI. For the CDR3, the DNA is TGTGCCAGCAGTTTTTATCCGCAGGGCGTGCAGCCCCAGCATTTT. This encodes CASSFYPQGVQPQHF.

This clonotype was found a few times. The chain employs TRBV3-1 and TRBJ2-3; TRBD2 matches at 11 bases. This CDR3 contains 20 residues. V lost 0 bases, J lost 0 bases, and 11 bases stayed unmatched. In germline, CDR1 is LGHDT, CDR2 YNNKEL (reference sequence). The CDR3 coding sequence is TGTGCCAGCAGCCAAGATCTTAGAAGACTAGCGGGGATCAGCACAGATACGCAGTATTTT. Protein product: CASSQDLRRLAGISTDTQYF.

The table lists this clonotype with a few counts. The chain joins TRBV5-1 to TRBJ2-2; D is unresolved. The CDR3 spans 15 residues. From germline, CDR1 is SGHRS and CDR2 YFSETQ. V lost 0 bases, J lost 4 bases, and 10 bases lay in between. The CDR3 DNA sequence: TGCGCCAGCAGCTTGGCGGAGAACCCCACCGGGGAGCTGTTTTTT. Its protein is CASSLAENPTGELFF.

J is TRBJ2-5 and V is TRBV6-2 or TRBV6-3, with no clear D. This CDR3 is built from 11 residues. The germline V and J ends were trimmed by 5 bases and 4 bases, with 5 bases remaining between them. The germline gives CDR1 MNHEY, CDR2 SVGEGT. CDR3 DNA: TGTGCCAGCAGTACCGGAGAGACCCAGTACTTC. Translated: CASSTGETQYF.

This clonotype has a count of ten or more. The chain joins TRBV5-1 to TRBJ1-2, with 12 bases aligning to TRBD1. The V gene's germline CDR1 is SGHRS and CDR2 YFSETQ. J gave up 8 bases and V 4 bases, and 9 bases lay outside the gene matches. The CDR3 loop spans 15 amino acids. For the CDR3, the DNA is TGCGCCAGCAGCCTTCCGGGACAGGGGGCGCAAGGCTACACCTTC. This codes for CASSLPGQGAQGYTF.

The V and J genes are TRBV25-1 and TRBJ1-2, with D uncertain. The V end lost 0 bases, the J end lost 8 bases, and 13 bases lay between the germline ends. The CDR3 sequence is 14 residues long. Germline assignment: CDR1 MGHDK and CDR2 SYGVNS. CDR3 bases: TGTGCCAGCAGTGAATATAAGGGTTTGGGGGGCTACACCTTC. This gives the protein CASSEYKGLGGYTF.

A few counts support this clonotype. The rearrangement links TRBV5-1 to TRBJ1-6; perhaps TRBD1 as D (6 bases). Germline V CDR1 and CDR2: SGHRS, YFSETQ. Trimming took off 1 base at V and 10 bases at J, with 15 bases between the two ends. This CDR3 has 15 residues. The CDR3 spells CASSLIRGQGSPLHF. CDR3 sequence (DNA): TGCGCCAGCAGCTTGATTCGGGGGCAGGGGTCACCCCTCCACTTT.

Here the CDR3 reads CSASLNEQFF. CDR3 sequence (DNA): TGCAGTGCTAGTCTCAATGAGCAGTTCTTC. This chain joins TRBV20-1 and TRBJ2-1; D unresolved. Germline values: CDR1 DFQATT, CDR2 SNEGSKA (reference sequence). V lost 3 bases and J lost 6, with 3 bases in between. This CDR3 spans 10 amino acids.

The V and J genes are TRBV6-5 and TRBJ2-5, with D possibly TRBD2 on 6 matching bases. The CDR3 is made up of 14 amino acids. The germline V gene encodes CDR1 MNHEY and CDR2 SVGAGI. With 2 bases removed from V and 5 bases from J, the gap between germline ends came to 12 bases. The CDR3, as DNA: TGTGCCAGCAGTTACGGGGAGGTCGGGGAGACCCAGTACTTC. It codes for CASSYGEVGETQYF.